The rows below give T cell receptor beta chains drawn from one sample of a study of glioma-infiltrating T cells. Each CDR3 protein is one row after TCRdb ran MiXCR on the multiplex PCR reads. The sample lists around 190,000 distinct CDR3 sequences, roughly a third occurring once. Sequences were obtained from glioma tissue, nonneoplastic brain tissue, or PBMCs (not recorded which). These receptors all stem from a human donor with low-grade glioma or glioblastoma, undergoing nonglioma brain surgery, or in good health (not recorded which). Each CDR3 is given with its conserved first and last residue. Fields, in order: V gene, D gene, clone size, J gene, CDR3 protein, CDR3 DNA. The D gene is left open where the match is weak. Size tells how often a clone was seen (once, few, many) or the class of an expanded clone, and some rows leave it out.

TRBV29-1	NA	NA	TRBJ2-5	CSVEGGGATQYF	TGCAGCGTTGAGGGGGGGGGGGCGACCCAGTACTTC
TRBV28	NA	many	TRBJ2-7	CASSLLTESQQYF	TGTGCCAGCAGTTTACTTACCGAGTCCCAGCAGTACTTC
TRBV28	TRBD1	many	TRBJ1-6	CASRENRGFSPLHF	TGTGCCAGCAGAGAAAACAGGGGGTTTTCACCCCTCCACTTT
TRBV19	NA	many	TRBJ1-1	CASSIASLYNTEAFF	TGTGCCAGTAGTATTGCCAGTTTATATAACACTGAAGCTTTCTTT
TRBV28	TRBD1	many	TRBJ1-5	CASSLWAGGSNQPQHF	TGTGCCAGCAGTTTATGGGCAGGGGGGAGCAATCAGCCCCAGCATTTT
TRBV6-6	NA	many	TRBJ1-1	CASSYSNTEAFF	TGTGCCAGCAGTTACTCGAACACTGAAGCTTTCTTT
TRBV18	TRBD1	many	TRBJ1-5	CASSPTGTGGNQPQHF	TGTGCCAGCTCACCTACCGGGACAGGGGGCAATCAGCCCCAGCATTTT
TRBV27	TRBD2	many	TRBJ2-1	CASRVVAGIGNEQFF	TGTGCCAGCAGAGTGGTAGCGGGAATCGGGAATGAGCAGTTCTTC
TRBV7-2	TRBD2	many	TRBJ2-5	CASSRSGSVGETQYF	TGTGCCAGCAGCCGTAGCGGGAGCGTCGGGGAGACCCAGTACTTC
TRBV6-2/TRBV6-3	NA	NA	TRBJ2-7	CASYSGMKGYEQYF	TGTGCCAGTTACTCGGGGATGAAGGGGTACGAGCAGTACTTC